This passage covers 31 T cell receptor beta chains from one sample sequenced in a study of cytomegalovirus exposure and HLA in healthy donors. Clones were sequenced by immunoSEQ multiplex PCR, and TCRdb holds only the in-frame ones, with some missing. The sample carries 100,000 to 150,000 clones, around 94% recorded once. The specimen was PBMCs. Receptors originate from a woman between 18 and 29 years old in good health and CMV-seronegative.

The CDR3 here is CASRPGQESEAFF. DNA of the CDR3: TGTGCCAGCAGGCCCGGACAGGAGAGTGAAGCTTTCTTT. The chain has TRBV2 and TRBJ1-1; the match to TRBD1 covers 7 bases. There are 13 residues in the CDR3. V dropped 6 bases and J dropped 7; count of bases not matched to a gene: 8. Germline CDR1 and CDR2: SNHLY and FYNNEI.

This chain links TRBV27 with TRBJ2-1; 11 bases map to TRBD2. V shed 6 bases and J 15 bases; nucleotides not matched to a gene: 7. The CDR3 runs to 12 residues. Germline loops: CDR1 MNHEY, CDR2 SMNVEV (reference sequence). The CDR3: CASSLLAGDAFF. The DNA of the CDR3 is TGTGCCAGCAGCCTACTAGCGGGAGATGCGTTCTTC.

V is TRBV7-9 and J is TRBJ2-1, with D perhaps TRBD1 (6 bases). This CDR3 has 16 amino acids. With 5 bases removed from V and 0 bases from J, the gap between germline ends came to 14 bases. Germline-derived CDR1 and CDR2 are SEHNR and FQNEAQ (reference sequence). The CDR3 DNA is TGTGCCAGCAGCGCCCACGAGACAGGCTCCTACAATGAGCAGTTCTTC. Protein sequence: CASSAHETGSYNEQFF.

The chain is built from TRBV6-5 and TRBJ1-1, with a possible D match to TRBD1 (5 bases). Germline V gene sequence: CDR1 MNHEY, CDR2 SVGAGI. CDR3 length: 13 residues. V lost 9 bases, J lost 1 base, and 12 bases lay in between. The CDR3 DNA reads TGTGCCAGTAGGGGTGGCCAGAACACTGAAGCTTTCTTT. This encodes CASRGGQNTEAFF.

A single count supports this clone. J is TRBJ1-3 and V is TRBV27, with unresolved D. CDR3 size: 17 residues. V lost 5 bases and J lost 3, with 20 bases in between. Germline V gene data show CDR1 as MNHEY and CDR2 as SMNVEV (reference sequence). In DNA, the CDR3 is TGTGCCAGCAGTCCCCACCGATCTACGACGGGTGGAAACACCATATATTTT. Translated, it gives CASSPHRSTTGGNTIYF.

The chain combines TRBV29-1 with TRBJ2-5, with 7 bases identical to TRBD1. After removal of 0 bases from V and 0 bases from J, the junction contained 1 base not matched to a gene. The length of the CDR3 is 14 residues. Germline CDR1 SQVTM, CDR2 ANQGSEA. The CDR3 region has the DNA TGCAGCGTTGAAGACGGGACAGACCAAGAGACCCAGTACTTC. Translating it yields CSVEDGTDQETQYF.

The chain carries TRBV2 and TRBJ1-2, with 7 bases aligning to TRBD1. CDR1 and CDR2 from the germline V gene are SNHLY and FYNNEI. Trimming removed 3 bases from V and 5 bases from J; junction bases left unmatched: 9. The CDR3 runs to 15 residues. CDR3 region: CASSERDSLGYGYTF. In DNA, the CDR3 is TGTGCCAGCAGTGAGAGGGACAGCCTCGGATATGGCTACACCTTC.

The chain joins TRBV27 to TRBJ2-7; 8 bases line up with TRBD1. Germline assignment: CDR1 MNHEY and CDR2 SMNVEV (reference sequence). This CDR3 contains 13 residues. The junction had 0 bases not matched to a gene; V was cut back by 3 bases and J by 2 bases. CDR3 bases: TGTGCCAGCAGTTTCAGGGGGCCCTACGAGCAGTACTTC. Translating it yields CASSFRGPYEQYF.

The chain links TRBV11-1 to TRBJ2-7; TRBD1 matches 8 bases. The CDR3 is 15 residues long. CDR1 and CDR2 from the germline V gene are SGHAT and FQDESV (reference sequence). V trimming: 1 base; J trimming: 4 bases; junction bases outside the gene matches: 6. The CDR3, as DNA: TGTGCCAGCAGCTTAGGAGGGACAGGCGGATACGAGCAGTACTTC. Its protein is CASSLGGTGGYEQYF.

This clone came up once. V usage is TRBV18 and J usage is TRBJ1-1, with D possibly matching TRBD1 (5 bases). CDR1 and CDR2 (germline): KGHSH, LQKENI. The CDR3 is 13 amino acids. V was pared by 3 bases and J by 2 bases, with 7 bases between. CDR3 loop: CASSPGPNTEAFF. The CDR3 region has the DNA TGTGCCAGCTCACCGGGGCCCAACACTGAAGCTTTCTTT. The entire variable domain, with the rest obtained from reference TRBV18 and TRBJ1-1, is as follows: NAGVMQNPRHLVRRRGQEARLRCSPMKGHSHVYWYRQLPEEGLKFMVYLQKENIIDESGMPKERFSAEFPKEGPSILRIQQVVRGDSAAYFCASSPGPNTEAFFGQGTRLTVV.

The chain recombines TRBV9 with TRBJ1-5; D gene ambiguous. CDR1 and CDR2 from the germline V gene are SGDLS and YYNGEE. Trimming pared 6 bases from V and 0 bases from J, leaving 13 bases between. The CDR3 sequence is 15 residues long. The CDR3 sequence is CASNSAGDSNQPQHF. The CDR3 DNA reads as TGTGCCAGCAACAGTGCCGGGGATAGCAATCAGCCCCAGCATTTT. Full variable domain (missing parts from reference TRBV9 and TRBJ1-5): DSGVTQTPKHLITATGQRVTLRCSPRSGDLSVYWYQQSLDQGLQFLIQYYNGEERAKGNILERFSAQQFPDLHSELNLSSLELGDSALYFCASNSAGDSNQPQHFGDGTRLSIL.

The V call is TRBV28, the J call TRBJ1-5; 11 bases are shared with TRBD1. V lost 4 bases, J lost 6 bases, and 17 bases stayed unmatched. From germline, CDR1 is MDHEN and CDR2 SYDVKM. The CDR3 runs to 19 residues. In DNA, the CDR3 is TGTGCCAGCAGTTATCACCTCATTGTGGGGACAGGGGGGCGTCAGCCCCAGCATTTT. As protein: CASSYHLIVGTGGRQPQHF.

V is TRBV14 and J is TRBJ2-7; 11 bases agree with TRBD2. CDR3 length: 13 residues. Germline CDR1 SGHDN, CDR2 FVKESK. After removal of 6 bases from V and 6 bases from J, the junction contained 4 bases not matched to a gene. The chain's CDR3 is CASRLAGEVEQYF. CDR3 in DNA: TGTGCCAGCAGACTAGCGGGAGAGGTCGAGCAGTACTTC.

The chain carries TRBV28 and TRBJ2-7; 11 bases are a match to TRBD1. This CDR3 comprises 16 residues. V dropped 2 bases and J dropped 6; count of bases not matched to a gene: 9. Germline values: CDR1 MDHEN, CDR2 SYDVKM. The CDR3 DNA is TGTGCCAGCAGTTTACGGGACAGGGGGGTCCTACTCGAGCAGTACTTC. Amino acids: CASSLRDRGVLLEQYF.

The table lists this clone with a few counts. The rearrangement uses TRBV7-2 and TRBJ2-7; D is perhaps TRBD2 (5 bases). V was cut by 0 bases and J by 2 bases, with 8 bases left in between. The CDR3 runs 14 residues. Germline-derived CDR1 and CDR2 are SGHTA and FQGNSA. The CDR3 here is CASSLAAGAYEQYF. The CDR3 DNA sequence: TGTGCCAGCAGCTTAGCAGCCGGGGCCTACGAGCAGTACTTC.

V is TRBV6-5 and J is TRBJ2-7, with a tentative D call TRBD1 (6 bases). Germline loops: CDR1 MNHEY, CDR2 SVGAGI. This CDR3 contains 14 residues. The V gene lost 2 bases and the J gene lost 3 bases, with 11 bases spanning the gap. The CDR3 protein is CASSYNRADYEQYF. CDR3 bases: TGTGCCAGCAGTTACAACAGGGCCGACTACGAGCAGTACTTC.

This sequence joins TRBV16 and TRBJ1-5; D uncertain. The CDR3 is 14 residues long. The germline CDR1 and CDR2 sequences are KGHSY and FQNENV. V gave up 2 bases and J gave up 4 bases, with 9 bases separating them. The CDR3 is CASSQDVRNQPQHF. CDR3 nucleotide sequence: TGTGCCAGCAGCCAAGACGTGCGGAATCAGCCCCAGCATTTT.

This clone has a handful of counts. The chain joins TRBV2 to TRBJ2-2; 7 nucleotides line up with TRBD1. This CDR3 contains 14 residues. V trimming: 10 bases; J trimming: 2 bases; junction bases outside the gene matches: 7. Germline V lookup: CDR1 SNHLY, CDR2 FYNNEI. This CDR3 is CATSTGSNTGELFF. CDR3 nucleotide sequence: TGTGCCACCTCGACAGGGAGCAACACCGGGGAGCTGTTTTTT. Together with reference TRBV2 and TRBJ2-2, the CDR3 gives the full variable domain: EPEVTQTPSHQVTQMGQEVILRCVPISNHLYFYWYRQILGQKVEFLVSFYNNEISEKSEIFDDQFSVERPDGSNFTLKIRSTKLEDSAMYFCATSTGSNTGELFFGEGSRLTVL.

This CDR3 reads CASSRFTDTQYF. CDR3 DNA sequence: TGTGCCAGCAGTCGTTTCACAGATACGCAGTATTTT. The chain combines TRBV7-9 with TRBJ2-3; no clear D. CDR1 is SEHNR, CDR2 FQNEAQ, per germline (reference sequence). V was cut by 6 bases and J by 2 bases, with 6 bases left in between. This CDR3 spans 12 amino acids.

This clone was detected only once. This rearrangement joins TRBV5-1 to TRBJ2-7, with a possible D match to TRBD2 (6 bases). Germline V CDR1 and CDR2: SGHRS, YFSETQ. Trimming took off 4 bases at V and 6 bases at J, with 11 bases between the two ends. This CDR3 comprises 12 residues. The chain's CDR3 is CASSPTSSEQYF. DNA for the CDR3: TGCGCCAGCAGCCCGACTAGTTCCGAGCAGTACTTC.

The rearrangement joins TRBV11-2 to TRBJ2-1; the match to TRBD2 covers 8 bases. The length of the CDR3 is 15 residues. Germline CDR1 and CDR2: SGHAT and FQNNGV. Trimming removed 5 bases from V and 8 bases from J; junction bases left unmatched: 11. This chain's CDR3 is CASSTRTSREDEQFF. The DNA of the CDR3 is TGTGCCAGCAGCACCAGGACTAGCAGGGAGGATGAGCAGTTCTTC.

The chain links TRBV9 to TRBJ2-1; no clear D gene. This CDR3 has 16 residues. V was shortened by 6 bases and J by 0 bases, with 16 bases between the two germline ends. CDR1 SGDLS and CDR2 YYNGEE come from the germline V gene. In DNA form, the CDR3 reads TGTGCCAGCACGCTAGAACCTAAAAGCTCCTACAATGAGCAGTTCTTC. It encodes CASTLEPKSSYNEQFF.

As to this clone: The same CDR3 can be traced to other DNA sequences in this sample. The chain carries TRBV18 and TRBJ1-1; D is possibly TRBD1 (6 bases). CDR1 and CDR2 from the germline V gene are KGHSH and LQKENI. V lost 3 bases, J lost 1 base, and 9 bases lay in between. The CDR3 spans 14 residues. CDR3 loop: CASSPLQGNTEAFF. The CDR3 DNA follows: TGTGCCAGCTCACCTCTACAGGGGAACACTGAAGCTTTCTTT.

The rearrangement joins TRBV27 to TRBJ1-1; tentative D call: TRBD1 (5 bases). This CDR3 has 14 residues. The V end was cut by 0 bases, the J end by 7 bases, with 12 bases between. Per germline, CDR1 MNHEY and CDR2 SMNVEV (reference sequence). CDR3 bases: TGTGCCAGCAGTTTATCCGGGGGGGATAATGAAGCTTTCTTT. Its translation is CASSLSGGDNEAFF.

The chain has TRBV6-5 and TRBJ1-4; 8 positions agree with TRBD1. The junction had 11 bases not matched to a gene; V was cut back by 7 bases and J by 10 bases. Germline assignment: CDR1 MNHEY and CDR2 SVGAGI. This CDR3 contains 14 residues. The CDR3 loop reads CASNAGTGGTKLFF. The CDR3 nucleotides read TGTGCCAGCAATGCCGGGACAGGCGGAACAAAACTGTTTTTT.

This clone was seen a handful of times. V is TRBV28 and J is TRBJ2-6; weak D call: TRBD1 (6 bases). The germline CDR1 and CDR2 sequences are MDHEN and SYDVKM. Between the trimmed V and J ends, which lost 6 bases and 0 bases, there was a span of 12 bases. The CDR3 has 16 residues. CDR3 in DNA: TGTGCCAGCAGCACGGGACAACTCTCTGGGGCCAACGTCCTGACTTTC. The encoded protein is CASSTGQLSGANVLTF.

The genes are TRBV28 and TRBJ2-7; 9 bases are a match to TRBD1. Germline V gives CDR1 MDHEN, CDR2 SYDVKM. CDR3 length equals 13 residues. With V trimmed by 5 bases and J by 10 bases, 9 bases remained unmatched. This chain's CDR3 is CASSDITGGAQYF. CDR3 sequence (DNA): TGTGCCAGCAGTGACATCACAGGGGGCGCACAGTACTTC.

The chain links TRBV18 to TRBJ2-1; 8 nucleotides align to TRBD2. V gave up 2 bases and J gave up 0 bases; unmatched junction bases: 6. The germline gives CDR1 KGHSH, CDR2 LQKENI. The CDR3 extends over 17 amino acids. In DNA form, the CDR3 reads TGTGCCAGCTCACCAGGGTGGGCGGGAGGCTCCTACAATGAGCAGTTCTTC. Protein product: CASSPGWAGGSYNEQFF.

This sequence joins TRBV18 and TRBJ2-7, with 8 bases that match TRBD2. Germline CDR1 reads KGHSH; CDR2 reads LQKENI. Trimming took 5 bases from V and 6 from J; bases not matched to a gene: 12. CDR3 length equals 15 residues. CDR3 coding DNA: TGTGCCAGCTCAGACATCAGCGGGGGTTCGAGCGAGCAGTACTTC. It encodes CASSDISGGSSEQYF.

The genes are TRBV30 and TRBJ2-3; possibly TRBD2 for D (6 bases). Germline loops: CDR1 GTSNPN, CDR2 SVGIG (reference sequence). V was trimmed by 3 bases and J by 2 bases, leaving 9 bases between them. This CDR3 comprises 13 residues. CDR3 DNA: TGTGCCTGGAGAGGGCGGGACACAGATACGCAGTATTTT. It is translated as CAWRGRDTDTQYF.

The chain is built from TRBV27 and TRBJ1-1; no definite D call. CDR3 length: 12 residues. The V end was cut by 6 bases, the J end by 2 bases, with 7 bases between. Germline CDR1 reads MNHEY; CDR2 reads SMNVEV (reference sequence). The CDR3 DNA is TGTGCCAGCAGGGGCATAAACACTGAAGCTTTCTTT. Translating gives CASRGINTEAFF.